The 28 T cell receptor beta chains below come from one sample, sequenced in a study of T cell responses to AZD1222 COVID-19 vaccine. Only in-frame clones appear in the TCRdb table, and some are missing; sequencing was by immunoSEQ multiplex PCR. The sample gives around 130,000 clones, more than 90% of which show up once; roughly 2% is in the top ten. This specimen consisted of peripheral blood, obtained 28 days after the second AZD1222 dose. The origin of the receptors is an adult who received the AZD1222 COVID-19 vaccine.

In this sample, this clone turned up a few times. The J gene is TRBJ1-5, the V gene TRBV2; D might be TRBD1 (6 bases). The CDR3 length is 15 residues. Per germline, CDR1 SNHLY and CDR2 FYNNEI. The V gene lost 3 bases and the J gene lost 6 bases, with 15 bases spanning the gap. CDR3 nucleotides: TGTGCCAGCAGTGATTCGGGGGCGCCCACTCAGCCCCAGCATTTT. Residues: CASSDSGAPTQPQHF.

V is TRBV27 and J is TRBJ2-5, with D uncertain. Per germline, CDR1 MNHEY and CDR2 SMNVEV (reference sequence). This CDR3 spans 15 amino acids. V shed 5 bases and J shed 5 bases, with 18 bases lying between them. CDR3 sequence: CASSPARETQETQYF. In DNA, the CDR3 is TGTGCCAGCAGTCCCGCTAGAGAGACCCAGGAGACCCAGTACTTC.

In its sample, this clone was seen once. The chain carries TRBV25-1 and TRBJ1-5, with TRBD1 matching over 9 bases. After removal of 4 bases from V and 5 bases from J, the junction contained 9 bases not matched to a gene. Germline CDR1 is MGHDK and CDR2 is SYGVNS. There are 16 residues in the CDR3. For the CDR3, the DNA is TGTGCCAGCAGTGCAACCCCGGGACAGGGCGATCAGCCCCAGCATTTT. Its protein is CASSATPGQGDQPQHF. The full variable domain, with the rest looked up from reference TRBV25-1 and TRBJ1-5, is EADIYQTPRYLVIGTGKKITLECSQTMGHDKMYWYQQDPGMELHLIHYSYGVNSTEKGDLSSESTVSRIRTEHFPLTLESARPSHTSQYLCASSATPGQGDQPQHFGDGTRLSIL.

The chain has TRBV6-5 and TRBJ1-1, with TRBD1 identical over 11 bases. The germline V gene has CDR1 MNHEY and CDR2 SVGAGI. This CDR3 is built from 16 residues. J lost 4 bases, V lost 0 bases, and 4 bases had no gene match. The CDR3 DNA sequence: TGTGCCAGCAGTTACTCGCGGACAGGGGGCGGCACTGAAGCTTTCTTT. The encoded protein is CASSYSRTGGGTEAFF.

The genes are TRBV7-2 and TRBJ2-2, with D tentatively TRBD1 (6 bases). With 5 bases removed from V and 0 bases from J, the gap between germline ends came to 10 bases. Looked up from germline, CDR1 is SGHTA and CDR2 is FQGNSA. This CDR3 spans 15 amino acids. DNA for the CDR3: TGTGCCAGCAGCCCTCAGGGGACGAACACCGGGGAGCTGTTTTTT. Protein product: CASSPQGTNTGELFF.

The chain carries TRBV11-2 and TRBJ1-1, with TRBD1 matching over 7 bases. The CDR3 contains 14 residues. J was trimmed by 3 bases and V by 3 bases; bases with no gene match: 4. Germline V gives CDR1 SGHAT, CDR2 FQNNGV. CDR3 bases: TGTGCCAGCAGCTTTAACAGGGGAGACACTGAAGCTTTCTTT. As protein: CASSFNRGDTEAFF.

This chain uses TRBV11-1 with TRBJ1-2, with 7 bases aligning to TRBD1. With V trimmed by 4 bases and J by 4 bases, 6 bases remained unmatched. The CDR3 runs to 14 residues. CDR1 and CDR2 (germline): SGHAT, FQDESV (reference sequence). The CDR3 DNA reads as TGTGCCAGCAGCTCGGGACAGATCCCCTATGGCTACACCTTC. This gives the protein CASSSGQIPYGYTF.

The chain joins TRBV2 to TRBJ1-1; 8 nucleotides line up with TRBD1. CDR3 length: 15 residues. The ends lost 5 bases at V and 0 bases at J; junction bases unmatched: 5. The V gene's germline CDR1 is SNHLY and CDR2 FYNNEI. In DNA form, the CDR3 reads TGTGCCAGCAGTCGACAGGGGCACATGAACACTGAAGCTTTCTTT. This gives the protein CASSRQGHMNTEAFF.

The genes are TRBV4-1 and TRBJ1-2; D remains unclear. V lost 4 bases and J lost 6, with 12 bases in between. The CDR3 is made up of 13 amino acids. Germline V gene lookup returns CDR1 MGHRA and CDR2 YSYEKL. The chain's CDR3 is CASSPVGSHGYTF. The CDR3 DNA is TGCGCCAGCAGCCCCGTGGGGTCTCATGGCTACACCTTC.

The J gene is TRBJ2-5, the V gene TRBV18, with D unresolved. CDR1 and CDR2 from the germline V gene are KGHSH and LQKENI. The CDR3 has 13 residues. Trimming removed 3 bases from V and 5 bases from J, with 10 bases in between. The DNA of the CDR3 is TGTGCCAGCTCACCTCCGATGGGGGAGACCCAGTACTTC. Translation gives CASSPPMGETQYF.

V usage is TRBV20-1 and J usage is TRBJ1-2; no clear D. Per the germline V gene, CDR1 is DFQATT and CDR2 is SNEGSKA (reference sequence). The length of the CDR3 is 14 residues. V was trimmed by 3 bases and J by 2 bases, leaving 13 bases between them. The DNA of the CDR3 is TGCAGTGCTAGTGAGAAACCGGGGAACTATGGCTACACCTTC. Its translation is CSASEKPGNYGYTF.

The chain joins TRBV5-1 to TRBJ1-2, with D possibly matching TRBD1 (6 bases). The germline CDR1 and CDR2 sequences are SGHRS and YFSETQ. The ends were cut back, 1 base at V and 3 bases at J, with 13 bases in the middle. The CDR3 extends over 15 amino acids. The CDR3 loop reads CASSLSPGADYGYTF. CDR3 coding DNA: TGCGCCAGCAGCTTGAGTCCAGGGGCCGACTATGGCTACACCTTC.

The chain carries TRBV27 and TRBJ2-7; 11 bases agree with TRBD1. CDR3 length: 12 residues. The germline V gene encodes CDR1 MNHEY and CDR2 SMNVEV (reference sequence). The V and J ends lost 5 bases and 9 bases, in that order; junction bases with no gene match: 3. CDR3 sequence reads: CASSPDRGRQYF. The CDR3 coding sequence is TGTGCCAGCAGTCCGGACAGGGGGCGGCAGTACTTC.

The V and J genes are TRBV21-1 and TRBJ2-1; the table names TRBD2, a call not compared with the DNA. TRBV21-1 has pseudogene status. The CDR3 runs to 14 residues. In DNA, the CDR3 is TGTGCCAGCAGCAAAATCTCCCTCTACAATGAGCAGTTCTTC. Encoded protein: CASSKISLYNEQFF.

The chain carries TRBV4-1 and TRBJ1-4, with D tentatively TRBD1 (5 bases). This CDR3 has 15 amino acids. Deletions cut 4 bases from V and 4 bases from J, with 13 bases between. Germline V gene data show CDR1 as MGHRA and CDR2 as YSYEKL. CDR3 sequence (DNA): TGCGCCAGCAGCCCAAGGGTACAGGATAATGAAAAACTGTTTTTT. It specifies CASSPRVQDNEKLFF.

This clone was seen a single time. The V and J genes are TRBV5-5 and TRBJ1-1; tentative D call: TRBD1 (5 bases). The V end lost 4 bases, the J end lost 6 bases, and 13 bases lay between the germline ends. CDR3 size: 13 residues. Germline V gene sequence: CDR1 SGHKS, CDR2 YYEKEE (reference sequence). CDR3 coding DNA: TGTGCCAGCAGCCCACCCGACAGACCTGAAGCTTTCTTT. Its protein product is CASSPPDRPEAFF.

This clone has a handful of counts. This chain uses TRBV2 with TRBJ1-5, with unresolved D. Trimming left V 1 base short and J 8 bases short, with 24 bases between. The germline CDR1 and CDR2 sequences are SNHLY and FYNNEI. There are 18 residues in the CDR3. The CDR3 sequence is CASSEGPRMTAHVKPQHF. The CDR3 nucleotides read TGTGCCAGCAGTGAAGGCCCCCGGATGACGGCGCATGTGAAGCCCCAGCATTTT.

The chain uses TRBV3-1 (or the pseudogene TRBV3-2) and TRBJ2-1; 12 bases are shared with TRBD2. The CDR3 is 16 residues long. The V and J ends lost 1 base and 8 bases, in that order; junction bases with no gene match: 6. CDR1 LGHDT and CDR2 YNNKEL come from the germline V gene (reference sequence). Written as DNA, the CDR3 is TGTGCCAGCAGCCAAGGTTCTAGCGGGAGGGCCTATGAGCAGTTCTTC. Amino acid sequence: CASSQGSSGRAYEQFF.

The chain has TRBV18 and TRBJ1-2; D call uncertain. The length of the CDR3 is 12 residues. V lost 2 bases to trimming and J lost 11 bases, with 12 bases between them. Germline CDR1 and CDR2: KGHSH and LQKENI. The CDR3 DNA reads as TGTGCCAGCTCACCAGCGGGCAGGCCTTACACCTTC. The encoded protein is CASSPAGRPYTF.

This clone was found once. The V call is TRBV19, the J call TRBJ2-3; 9 bases match TRBD1. This CDR3 is 15 amino acids long. V lost 8 bases to trimming and J lost 2 bases; unmatched junction nucleotides: 8. The germline V gene encodes CDR1 LNHDA and CDR2 SQIVND (reference sequence). The CDR3 reads CASGFGTGYTDTQYF. The CDR3 DNA reads TGTGCCAGTGGATTCGGGACAGGGTACACAGATACGCAGTATTTT.

The chain combines TRBV7-9 with TRBJ2-2, with 12 bases matching TRBD2. V shed 5 bases, J shed 6 bases, and the junction held 4 bases outside the gene matches. This CDR3 has 15 amino acids. Per the germline V gene, CDR1 is SEHNR and CDR2 is FQNEAQ (reference sequence). The CDR3 DNA reads as TGTGCCAGCAGCCAGACTAGCGGGAGTGCCGGGGAGCTGTTTTTT. Protein: CASSQTSGSAGELFF.

J is TRBJ1-1 and V is TRBV19; a weak D match, TRBD1 (6 bases). CDR3 length: 16 amino acids. Looked up from germline, CDR1 is LNHDA and CDR2 is SQIVND (reference sequence). The V gene lost 5 bases and the J gene lost 0 bases, with 16 bases spanning the gap. The DNA for the CDR3 is TGTGCCAGTAGTCCCCTGAGGGGGGATCTGAACACTGAAGCTTTCTTT. Its translation: CASSPLRGDLNTEAFF. Using reference TRBV19 and TRBJ1-1 for the parts outside the CDR3, the full variable domain is DGGITQSPKYLFRKEGQNVTLSCEQNLNHDAMYWYRQDPGQGLRLIYYSQIVNDFQKGDIAEGYSVSREKKESFPLTVTSAQKNPTAFYLCASSPLRGDLNTEAFFGQGTRLTVV.

In DNA, the CDR3 is TGTGCCAGCAGCCCCTTGACGGCGACCGCCCAGCATTTT. Translated: CASSPLTATAQHF. The chain links TRBV7-9 to TRBJ1-5; D unclear. The V end lost 5 bases, the J end lost 11 bases, and 16 bases lay between the germline ends. Germline lookup yields CDR1 SEHNR and CDR2 FQNEAQ (reference sequence). This CDR3 comprises 13 residues.

The V call is TRBV29-1, the J call TRBJ2-2; D is ambiguous. The V gene lost 4 bases and the J gene lost 8 bases, with 14 bases spanning the gap. This CDR3 is 13 amino acids long. Germline CDR1 is SQVTM and CDR2 is ANQGSEA. CDR3 region: CSVGGSAVGELFF. DNA for the CDR3: TGCAGCGTTGGAGGCAGTGCTGTTGGGGAGCTGTTTTTT.

The chain combines TRBV21-1 with TRBJ1-1; the DNA was not compared with TRBD1, the D call given in the table. TRBV21-1 is annotated as a pseudogene. This CDR3 has 15 residues. CDR3 sequence reads: CASSSKSQGSLEAFF. The CDR3 nucleotides read TGTGCCAGCAGCTCAAAGAGCCAGGGAAGTCTCGAAGCTTTCTTT.

V and J are TRBV30 and TRBJ1-4, with a weak D call TRBD1 (5 bases). Germline V CDR1 and CDR2: GTSNPN, SVGIG (reference sequence). Deletions cut 3 bases from V and 8 bases from J, with 13 bases between. The CDR3 sequence is 13 residues long. As DNA, the CDR3 is TGTGCCTGGAGCCGCCAGGGAGTCGAAAAACTGTTTTTT. Its translation is CAWSRQGVEKLFF.

The rearrangement links TRBV27 to TRBJ1-5; 7 bases fit TRBD1. Germline-derived CDR1 and CDR2 are MNHEY and SMNVEV (reference sequence). Losses at the gene ends were 4 bases for V and 5 bases for J; bases not matched to a gene: 2. CDR3 length: 13 amino acids. CDR3 in DNA: TGTGCCAGCAGTTCTACAGGGGATCAGCCCCAGCATTTT. Translating gives CASSSTGDQPQHF.

This clone was observed a single time. V is TRBV13 and J is TRBJ2-5; D is uncertain. CDR3 length equals 13 residues. Per germline, CDR1 PRHDT and CDR2 FYEKMQ (reference sequence). V lost 5 bases and J 5 bases, leaving 12 bases between the germline ends. The CDR3 DNA is TGTGCCAGCAGCGTAAGGACGTTGGAGACCCAGTACTTC. It codes for CASSVRTLETQYF.